The rows below give T cell receptor beta chains drawn from one sample of a study of T-cell memory formation after mild COVID-19. TCRdb reprocessed the 5' RACE reads with MiXCR, giving one entry per CDR3 protein. The sample lists under 300,000 distinct CDR3 sequences, 8% to 10% occurring once. Sequencing was performed on PBMCs or a T cell subset sorted from them (not recorded which). These receptors were taken from a man aged 18 to 30 who had mild COVID-19 (a few samples of this study predate the infection). Cell type and time point are not known. Each CDR3 is given with its conserved first and last residue. A D gene is named only where the DNA matches it firmly. Clone size is stated in some rows and not others, as once, few, many or a class when expanded.

CDR3: CASSPPVTSGGRGTDTQYF; DNA: TGTGCCAGCTCACCACCGGTTACTAGCGGGGGCCGTGGGACAGATACGCAGTATTTT; size: few; V: TRBV18; D: TRBD2; J: TRBJ2-3
CDR3: CASSSYRPGGAFLGSQYF; DNA: TGTGCCAGCAGTAGCTACCGTCCGGGAGGAGCCTTCTTGGGTTCCCAGTACTTC; size: few; V: TRBV6-2/TRBV6-3; D: TRBD2; J: TRBJ2-5
CDR3: CASSERVDGELFF; DNA: TGCGCCAGCAGTGAACGGGTTGACGGGGAGCTGTTTTTT; size: .; V: TRBV10-1; D: .; J: TRBJ2-2
CDR3: CASSGGPRETQYF; DNA: TGTGCCAGCAGCGGGGGGCCTAGGGAGACCCAGTACTTC; size: .; V: TRBV11-3; D: .; J: TRBJ2-5
CDR3: CASSEKGTGPRYEQYF; DNA: TGTGCCAGCAGCGAGAAGGGGACAGGCCCTAGATACGAGCAGTACTTC; size: few; V: TRBV7-9; D: TRBD1; J: TRBJ2-7
CDR3: CASSLGGTGYTEAFF; DNA: TGTGCCAGCAGTTTAGGAGGGACAGGGTACACTGAAGCTTTCTTT; size: many; V: TRBV12-3/TRBV12-4; D: TRBD1; J: TRBJ1-1
CDR3: CASSSRGYEQYF; DNA: TGTGCCAGCAGCTCCAGGGGCTACGAGCAGTACTTC; size: many; V: TRBV7-2; D: .; J: TRBJ2-7
CDR3: CASSHARTGGNEAFF; DNA: TGCGCCAGCAGCCATGCCCGGACAGGGGGCAATGAAGCTTTCTTT; size: few; V: TRBV4-1; D: TRBD1; J: TRBJ1-1
CDR3: CASSLVAGNTEAFF; DNA: TGCGCCAGCAGCTTGGTCGCAGGGAACACTGAAGCTTTCTTT; size: many; V: TRBV5-1; D: .; J: TRBJ1-1
CDR3: CAWDRGTGKLFF; DNA: TGTGCCTGGGACAGGGGCACTGGAAAACTGTTTTTT; size: .; V: TRBV30; D: TRBD1; J: TRBJ1-4
CDR3: CASSESKGGSSYEQYF; DNA: TGCGCCAGCAGTGAGTCGAAGGGCGGCAGCTCCTACGAGCAGTACTTC; size: .; V: TRBV10-2; D: .; J: TRBJ2-7
CDR3: CASSRQGDTGELFF; DNA: TGTGCCAGCAGTCGGCAGGGGGACACCGGGGAGCTGTTTTTT; size: few; V: TRBV2; D: TRBD1; J: TRBJ2-2
CDR3: CASSSPGGGAGNEQFF; DNA: TGTGCCAGCAGCTCCCCCGGCGGAGGGGCAGGAAATGAGCAGTTCTTC; size: .; V: TRBV7-8; D: .; J: TRBJ2-1
CDR3: CASRIPGAHEQYF; DNA: TGTGCCAGCAGGATACCAGGGGCGCACGAGCAGTACTTC; size: .; V: TRBV12-3/TRBV12-4; D: .; J: TRBJ2-7
CDR3: CASSFGDRGSTEAFF; DNA: TGCGCCAGCAGCTTCGGGGACAGGGGTTCTACTGAAGCTTTCTTT; size: many; V: TRBV5-1; D: TRBD1; J: TRBJ1-1
CDR3: CSSGGQSQETQYF; DNA: TGCAGTTCTGGGGGACAGTCTCAAGAGACCCAGTACTTC; size: few; V: TRBV20-1; D: TRBD1; J: TRBJ2-5
CDR3: CSGGRQSYGYTF; DNA: TGCAGTGGAGGCAGGCAAAGCTATGGCTACACCTTC; size: few; V: TRBV20-1; D: .; J: TRBJ1-2
CDR3: CASSFSGGQSSYNEQFF; DNA: TGTGCCAGCAGTTTTAGCGGGGGGCAGAGCTCCTACAATGAGCAGTTCTTC; size: .; V: TRBV9; D: TRBD2; J: TRBJ2-1
CDR3: CASSLTLAGGADTQYF; DNA: TGTGCCAGCAGCTTAACCCTAGCGGGGGGGGCAGATACGCAGTATTTT; size: few; V: TRBV7-2; D: TRBD2; J: TRBJ2-3
CDR3: CASSDSSPLHF; DNA: TGTGCCAGCAGTGACAGTTCACCCCTCCACTTT; size: .; V: TRBV6-4; D: .; J: TRBJ1-6
CDR3: CASSLGDPGPANYGYTF; DNA: TGCGCCAGCAGCCTGGGAGATCCAGGCCCAGCTAACTATGGCTACACCTTC; size: .; V: TRBV5-1; D: .; J: TRBJ1-2
CDR3: CAISADREYNEQFF; DNA: TGTGCCATCAGTGCGGACAGGGAGTACAATGAGCAGTTCTTC; size: .; V: TRBV10-3; D: TRBD1; J: TRBJ2-1
CDR3: CASSVAGTGRSYEQYF; DNA: TGTGCCAGCAGCGTGGCCGGGACAGGGCGCTCCTACGAGCAGTACTTC; size: few; V: TRBV11-2; D: TRBD1; J: TRBJ2-7